The clone carrying this T cell receptor (beta chain) was seen at least ten times. The antigen is unknown. This sample is drawn from a study of CD8 T cells in ankylosing spondylitis. The study's findings and limits: Disease-linked clones reportedly showed significant enrichment in matched ankylosing spondylitis synovial fluid. Earlier authors reported some of these motif variants in reactive arthritis synovial fluid and blood.

TCRdb reprocessed the 5' RACE reads with MiXCR, giving one entry per CDR3 protein. The table lists tens of thousands of distinct CDR3 sequences, 6.2% of them singletons. The sample taken for sequencing was synovial fluid, either unsorted or a sorted T cell fraction (not recorded which). The receptor was derived from a male donor with ankylosing spondylitis.

The CDR3 here is CASKGTSGRNEQYF. Written as DNA, the CDR3 is TGTGCCAGCAAGGGGACTAGCGGGAGGAACGAGCAGTACTTC. J is TRBJ2-7 and V is TRBV7-2; the match to TRBD2 covers 15 bases. V trimming: 7 bases; J trimming: 5 bases; junction bases outside the gene matches: 3. The CDR3 runs 14 residues. The germline V gene encodes CDR1 SGHTA and CDR2 FQGNSA.